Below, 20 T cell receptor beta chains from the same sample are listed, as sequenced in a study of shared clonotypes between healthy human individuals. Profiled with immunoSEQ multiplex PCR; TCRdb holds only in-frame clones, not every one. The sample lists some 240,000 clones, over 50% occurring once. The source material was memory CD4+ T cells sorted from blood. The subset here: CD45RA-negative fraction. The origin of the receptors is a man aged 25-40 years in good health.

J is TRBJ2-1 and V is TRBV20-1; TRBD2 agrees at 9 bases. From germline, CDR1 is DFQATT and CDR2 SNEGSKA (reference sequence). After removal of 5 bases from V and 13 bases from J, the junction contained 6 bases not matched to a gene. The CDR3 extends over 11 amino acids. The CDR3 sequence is CSADSGRRQFF. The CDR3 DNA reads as TGCAGTGCTGATAGCGGGAGACGACAGTTCTTC.

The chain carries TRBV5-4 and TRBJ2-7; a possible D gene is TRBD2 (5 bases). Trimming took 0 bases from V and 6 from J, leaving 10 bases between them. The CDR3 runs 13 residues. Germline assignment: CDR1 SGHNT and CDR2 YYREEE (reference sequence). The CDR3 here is CASSLASLGEQYF. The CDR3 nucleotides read TGTGCCAGCAGCTTGGCTAGCCTGGGCGAGCAGTACTTC.

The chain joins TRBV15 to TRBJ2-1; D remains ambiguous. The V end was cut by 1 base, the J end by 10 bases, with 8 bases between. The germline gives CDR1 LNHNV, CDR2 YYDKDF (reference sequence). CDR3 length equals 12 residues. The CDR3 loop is CATSRGVTEQFF. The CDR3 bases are TGTGCCACCAGCAGAGGGGTGACCGAGCAGTTCTTC.

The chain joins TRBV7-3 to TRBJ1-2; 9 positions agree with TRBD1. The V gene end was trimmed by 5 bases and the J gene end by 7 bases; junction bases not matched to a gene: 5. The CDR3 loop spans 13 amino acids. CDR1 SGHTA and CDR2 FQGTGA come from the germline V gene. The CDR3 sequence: CASSPGQGGGYTF. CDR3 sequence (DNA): TGTGCCAGCAGCCCGGGACAGGGCGGTGGCTACACCTTC.

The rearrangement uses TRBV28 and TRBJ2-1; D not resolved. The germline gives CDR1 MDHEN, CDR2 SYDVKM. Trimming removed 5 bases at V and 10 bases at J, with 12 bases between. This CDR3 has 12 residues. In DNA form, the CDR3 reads TGTGCCAGCAGTCTCTCCCCTCGCGAGCAGTTCTTC. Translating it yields CASSLSPREQFF.

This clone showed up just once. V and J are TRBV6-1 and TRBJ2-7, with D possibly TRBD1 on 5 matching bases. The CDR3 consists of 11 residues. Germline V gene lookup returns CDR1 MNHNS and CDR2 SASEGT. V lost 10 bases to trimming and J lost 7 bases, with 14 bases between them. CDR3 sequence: CATPTGQEQYF. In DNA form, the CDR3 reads TGTGCCACTCCCACTGGACAAGAGCAGTACTTC.

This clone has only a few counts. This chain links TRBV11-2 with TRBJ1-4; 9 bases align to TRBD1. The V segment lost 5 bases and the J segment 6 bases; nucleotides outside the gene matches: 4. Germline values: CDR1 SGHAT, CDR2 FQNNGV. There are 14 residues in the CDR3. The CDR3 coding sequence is TGTGCCAGCAGCAAGGACAGGGGAGATGAAAAACTGTTTTTT. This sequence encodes CASSKDRGDEKLFF.

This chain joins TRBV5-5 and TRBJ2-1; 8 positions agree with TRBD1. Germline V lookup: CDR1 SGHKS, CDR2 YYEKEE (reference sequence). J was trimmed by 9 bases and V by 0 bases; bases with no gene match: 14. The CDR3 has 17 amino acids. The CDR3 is CASSLASGQGIKGEQFF. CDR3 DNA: TGTGCCAGCAGCTTGGCCTCTGGACAGGGTATCAAGGGTGAGCAGTTCTTC.

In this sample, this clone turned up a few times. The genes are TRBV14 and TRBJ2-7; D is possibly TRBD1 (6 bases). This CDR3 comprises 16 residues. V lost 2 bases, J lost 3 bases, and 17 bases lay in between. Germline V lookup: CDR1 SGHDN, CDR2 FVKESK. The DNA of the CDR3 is TGTGCCAGCAGCCAACGGTTTGGACAGAGCGACTACGAGCAGTACTTC. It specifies CASSQRFGQSDYEQYF.

CDR3 nucleotides: TGCGCCAGCAGCTTGGGCCCAGCGGGAGCAGGCAATGAGCAGTTCTTC. It encodes CASSLGPAGAGNEQFF. The rearrangement uses TRBV5-1 and TRBJ2-1; TRBD2 aligns across 8 bases. The V gene end was trimmed by 0 bases and the J gene end by 6 bases; junction bases not matched to a gene: 8. The CDR3 sequence is 16 residues long. Per the germline V gene, CDR1 is SGHRS and CDR2 is YFSETQ. Filled out from reference TRBV5-1 and TRBJ2-1, the complete variable domain reads KAGVTQTPRYLIKTRGQQVTLSCSPISGHRSVSWYQQTPGQGLQFLFEYFSETQRNKGNFPGRFSGRQFSNSRSEMNVSTLELGDSALYLCASSLGPAGAGNEQFFGPGTRLTVL.

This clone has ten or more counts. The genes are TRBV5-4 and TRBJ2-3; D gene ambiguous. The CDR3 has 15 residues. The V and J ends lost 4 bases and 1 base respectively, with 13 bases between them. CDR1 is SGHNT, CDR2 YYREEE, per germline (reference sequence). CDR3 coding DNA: TGTGCCAGCAGCCCATGCCGGATTTGCACAGATACGCAGTATTTT. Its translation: CASSPCRICTDTQYF.

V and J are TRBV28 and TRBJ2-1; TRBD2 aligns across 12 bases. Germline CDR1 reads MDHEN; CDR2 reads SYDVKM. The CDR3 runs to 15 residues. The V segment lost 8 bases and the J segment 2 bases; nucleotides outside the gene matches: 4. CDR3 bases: TGTGCCAGCGAAAGGACTAGCGGGGCCTACAATGAGCAGTTCTTC. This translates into CASERTSGAYNEQFF.

This CDR3 is CASSLSGDSTDTQYF. CDR3 sequence (DNA): TGTGCCAGCAGCTTAAGCGGGGATAGCACAGATACGCAGTATTTT. The chain recombines TRBV7-2 with TRBJ2-3; 7 bases are a match to TRBD2. The germline V gene has CDR1 SGHTA and CDR2 FQGNSA. V lost 2 bases and J lost 0; bases outside the gene matches: 2. The CDR3 covers 15 residues.

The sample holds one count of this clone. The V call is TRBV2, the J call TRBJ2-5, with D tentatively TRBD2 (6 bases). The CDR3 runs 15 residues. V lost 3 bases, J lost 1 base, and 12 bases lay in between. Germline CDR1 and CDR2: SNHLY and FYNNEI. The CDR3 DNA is TGTGCCAGCAGTGATCTCGGGAGCGTCCAAGAGACCCAGTACTTC. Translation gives CASSDLGSVQETQYF.

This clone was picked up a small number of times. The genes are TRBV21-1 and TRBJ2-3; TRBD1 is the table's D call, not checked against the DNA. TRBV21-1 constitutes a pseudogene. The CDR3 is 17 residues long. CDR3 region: CASSSLRGRSSTDTQYF. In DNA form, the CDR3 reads TGTGCCAGCAGCTCCCTCAGGGGTCGATCTAGCACAGATACGCAGTATTTT.

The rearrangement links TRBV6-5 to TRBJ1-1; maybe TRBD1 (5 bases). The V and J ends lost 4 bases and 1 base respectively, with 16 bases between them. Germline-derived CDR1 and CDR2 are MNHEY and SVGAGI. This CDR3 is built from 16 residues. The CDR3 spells CASSLGWGGPNTEAFF. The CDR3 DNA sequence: TGTGCCAGCAGTTTAGGCTGGGGCGGCCCGAACACTGAAGCTTTCTTT.

The CDR3 sequence is CSVDREGTGKTVQYGYTF. CDR3 nucleotides: TGCAGCGTTGATAGAGAGGGGACAGGAAAAACGGTACAATATGGCTACACCTTC. This chain connects TRBV29-1 to TRBJ1-2; TRBD1 matches 8 bases. The V segment lost 3 bases and the J segment 5 bases; nucleotides outside the gene matches: 20. There are 18 residues in the CDR3. CDR1 SQVTM and CDR2 ANQGSEA come from the germline V gene.

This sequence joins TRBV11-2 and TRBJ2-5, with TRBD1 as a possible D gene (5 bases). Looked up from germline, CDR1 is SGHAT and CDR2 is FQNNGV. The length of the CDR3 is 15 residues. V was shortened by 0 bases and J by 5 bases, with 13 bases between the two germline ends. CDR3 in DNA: TGTGCCAGCAGCTTAGATTTGGGCAGGGTGGAGACCCAGTACTTC. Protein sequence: CASSLDLGRVETQYF.

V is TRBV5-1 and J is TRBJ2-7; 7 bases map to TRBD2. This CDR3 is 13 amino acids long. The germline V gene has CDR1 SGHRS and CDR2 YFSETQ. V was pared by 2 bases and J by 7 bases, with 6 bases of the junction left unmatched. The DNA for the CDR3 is TGCGCCAGCAGCTTCCAAGCGGGAAGGGAGCAGTACTTC. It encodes CASSFQAGREQYF.

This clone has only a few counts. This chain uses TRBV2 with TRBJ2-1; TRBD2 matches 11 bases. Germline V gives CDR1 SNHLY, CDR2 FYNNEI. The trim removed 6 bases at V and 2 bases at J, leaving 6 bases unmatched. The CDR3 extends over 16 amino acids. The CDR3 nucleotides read TGTGCCAGCAGCCTTATAGCGGGAGGGCCCTACAATGAGCAGTTCTTC. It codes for CASSLIAGGPYNEQFF.